Below are 9 T cell receptor beta chains sequenced from a single sample in a study of T cells in localized non-small cell lung cancer. The table came from immunoSEQ multiplex PCR; TCRdb's copy has only in-frame clones and leaves some out. The data contain about 6,800 clones, around 45% of them singletons. The material sequenced was lung tumor tissue, taken before any cancer treatment. The receptors come from a man between 40 and 70 years old with stage III lung adenocarcinoma.

In its sample, this clone was seen a few times. The chain has TRBV5-1 and TRBJ1-3, with D maybe TRBD1 (5 bases). This CDR3 contains 17 residues. V lost 2 bases, J lost 1 base, and 16 bases lay in between. Germline loops: CDR1 SGHRS, CDR2 YFSETQ. For the CDR3, the DNA is TGCGCCAGCAGCTTCGGGGGACGCCCCGATTCTGGAAACACCATATATTTT. Translating it yields CASSFGGRPDSGNTIYF.

This clone was detected only a few times. The chain has TRBV6-8 and TRBJ2-3, with TRBD2 matching 16 bases. The V gene's germline CDR1 is MNHGY and CDR2 SAAAGT. V trimming: 4 bases; J trimming: 0 bases; junction bases outside the gene matches: 7. This CDR3 spans 19 amino acids. The CDR3 loop reads CASSSYPGLAGGSTDTQYF. The CDR3 DNA is TGTGCCAGCAGTTCCTACCCGGGACTAGCGGGGGGGAGCACAGATACGCAGTATTTT.

This clone is medium-sized. The genes are TRBV2 and TRBJ2-3; 8 nucleotides line up with TRBD2. This CDR3 contains 15 residues. Germline loops: CDR1 SNHLY, CDR2 FYNNEI. Trimming at V came to 4 bases and at J to 6 bases, leaving 9 bases not matched to a gene. CDR3 protein: CASSAARGAGDTQYF. DNA for the CDR3: TGTGCCAGCAGTGCGGCGCGGGGGGCGGGGGATACGCAGTATTTT.

This clone was recorded a few times. The V and J genes are TRBV11-3 and TRBJ1-2; possible D gene TRBD1, 5 bases. Trimming stripped 5 bases from V and 4 bases from J, with 17 bases between. From germline, CDR1 is SGHNT and CDR2 YENEEA. The CDR3 has 15 amino acids. CDR3 sequence reads: CASSIQGGASYGYTF. For the CDR3, the DNA is TGTGCCAGCAGCATCCAGGGCGGCGCAAGCTATGGCTACACCTTC.

The J gene is TRBJ1-4, the V gene TRBV6-8, with D possibly being TRBD1 (5 bases). The V gene's germline CDR1 is MNHGY and CDR2 SAAAGT. Trimming stripped 5 bases from V and 1 base from J, with 17 bases between. This CDR3 is 17 amino acids long. This CDR3 reads CASSRGRGGETNEKLFF. CDR3 nucleotide sequence: TGTGCCAGCAGTCGGGGTCGGGGCGGGGAAACTAATGAAAAACTGTTTTTT.

This chain uses TRBV2 with TRBJ2-3; TRBD2 aligns across 8 bases. V lost 6 bases, J lost 5 bases, and 10 bases stayed unmatched. Per the germline V gene, CDR1 is SNHLY and CDR2 is FYNNEI. There are 15 residues in the CDR3. The CDR3 DNA reads as TGTGCCAGCAGAGGGGAAGCGGGGGTTGGAGATACGCAGTATTTT. Amino acid sequence: CASRGEAGVGDTQYF.

This clone occurred a few times. Other DNA sequences of this sample code for an identical CDR3. The chain has TRBV14 and TRBJ1-2; D call uncertain. The germline V gene has CDR1 SGHDN and CDR2 FVKESK. Trimming took 0 bases from V and 4 from J, leaving 6 bases between them. This CDR3 contains 13 residues. The CDR3 nucleotides read TGTGCCAGCAGCCAAGAGGAGGGCTATGGCTACACCTTC. This encodes CASSQEEGYGYTF. Using reference TRBV14 and TRBJ1-2 for the parts outside the CDR3, the full variable domain is EAGVTQFPSHSVIEKGQTVTLRCDPISGHDNLYWYRRVMGKEIKFLLHFVKESKQDESGMPNNRFLAERTGGTYSTLKVQPAELEDSGVYFCASSQEEGYGYTFGSGTRLTVV.

The J gene is TRBJ1-1, the V gene TRBV5-1; 8 bases match TRBD1. Per the germline V gene, CDR1 is SGHRS and CDR2 is YFSETQ. V lost 0 bases and J lost 0; bases outside the gene matches: 4. This CDR3 spans 16 amino acids. The CDR3 protein is CASSLAGTGLNTEAFF. The CDR3 DNA is TGCGCCAGCAGCTTGGCAGGGACAGGCCTGAACACTGAAGCTTTCTTT.

The rearrangement uses TRBV5-1 and TRBJ2-3; no clear D. Germline-derived CDR1 and CDR2 are SGHRS and YFSETQ. This CDR3 spans 14 amino acids. V gave up 0 bases and J gave up 2 bases, with 7 bases separating them. CDR3: CASSLEMITDTQYF. DNA for the CDR3: TGCGCCAGCAGCTTGGAAATGATCACAGATACGCAGTATTTT.